This T cell receptor (beta chain) was observed in a study of breast tumors, draining lymph nodes, adjacent tissues. This clonotype was seen many times. Its antigen remains unidentified. Germline V gene sequence: CDR1 LNHDA, CDR2 SQIVND (reference sequence). V was trimmed by 7 bases and J by 0 bases, leaving 18 bases between them. This CDR3 has 16 residues. TCRdb called the multiplex PCR reads again in MiXCR, with one record for every CDR3 protein. The sample consists of 200,000 to 250,000 distinct CDR3 sequences, approximately 36% of them appearing once. The lymph nodes were axillary draining lymph nodes from breast cancer patients. Whole-study results and caveats: Compared with basal-like, luminal-like tumors shared significantly more repertoire with nontumor tissue. The lymph node origin of tumor T cells was framed as consistent with a hypothesis, not demonstrated. Findings are consistent with lymph node origin and intratumoral expansion of most tumor T cells.

The sequence came from a female donor with breast cancer. Some clones in this sample may be carry-over from other donors' samples. The sample was axillary lymph node tissue. The V and J genes are TRBV19 and TRBJ1-2; a weak D match, TRBD1 (6 bases). CDR3 DNA: TGTGCCAGTAAATCTCGGGGGGCGGACGCTAACTATGGCTACACCTTC. Translated: CASKSRGADANYGYTF.